This T cell receptor (beta chain) was sequenced during a study of T cells in localized non-small cell lung cancer. Study results and limitations: It was uninvolved adjacent lung that showed the highest T cell clonality, exceeding tumor. Tumor samples were not multi-region, leaving intratumor heterogeneity unexcluded. Prolonged overall survival went with higher T cell density in the blood. Adjacent lung tissue had a median roughly 62 of the top 100 clones found in the tumor.

Assay: immunoSEQ multiplex PCR; the TCRdb copy retains only in-frame clones and omits some. The repertoire includes 26,000 or so clones, approximately 90% of them detected once, and 2.5% to 3% sits in the top ten. A word on this clone: Its target is unknown.

This CDR3 contains 14 residues. V was trimmed by 3 bases and J by 3 bases, leaving 9 bases between them. Germline V gives CDR1 MNHEY, CDR2 SMNVEV (reference sequence). Sequencing used peripheral blood, obtained before any cancer treatment. The clonotype comes from a woman aged 18 to 55 with stage I lung adenocarcinoma. This chain uses TRBV27 with TRBJ2-1; either TRBD1 or TRBD2 may fit D (5 bases each). CDR3 bases: TGTGCCAGCAGTTTCGGGGCGGACTACAATGAGCAGTTCTTC. Its translation is CASSFGADYNEQFF.